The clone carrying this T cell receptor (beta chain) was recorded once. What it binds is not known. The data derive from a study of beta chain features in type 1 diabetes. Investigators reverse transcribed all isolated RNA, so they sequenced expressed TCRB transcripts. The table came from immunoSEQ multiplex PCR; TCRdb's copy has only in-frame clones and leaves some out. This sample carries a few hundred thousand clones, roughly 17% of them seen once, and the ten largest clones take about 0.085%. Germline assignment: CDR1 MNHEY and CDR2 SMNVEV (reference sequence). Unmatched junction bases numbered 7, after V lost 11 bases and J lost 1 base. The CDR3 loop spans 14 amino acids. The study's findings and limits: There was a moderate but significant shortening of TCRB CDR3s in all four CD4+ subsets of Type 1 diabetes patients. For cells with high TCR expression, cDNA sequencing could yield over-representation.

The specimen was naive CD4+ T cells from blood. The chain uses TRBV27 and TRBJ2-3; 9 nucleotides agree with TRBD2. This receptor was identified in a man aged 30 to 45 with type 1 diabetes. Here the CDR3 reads CARYLAGRTDTQYF. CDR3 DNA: TGTGCCCGATACCTAGCGGGACGCACAGATACGCAGTATTTT.